What follows is one TCR beta chain and its context. This specimen belongs to a study of control samples from healthy donors and cancer patients. The repertoire was sequenced with immunoSEQ multiplex PCR; TCRdb's copy has only in-frame clones and lacks some. The repertoire holds 150,000 to 200,000 clones, with less than 95% as singletons. The sequencing sample was made of PBMCs. The sequence was obtained from a man aged 60 to 75 with colorectal cancer.

CDR3 residues: CASSLSSWRGGPDEQFF. Written as DNA, the CDR3 is TGTGCCAGCAGCTTATCGTCTTGGCGGGGGGGCCCTGATGAGCAGTTCTTC. The rearrangement uses TRBV11-3 and TRBJ2-1; TRBD2 matches 9 bases. This CDR3 is built from 17 residues. Per germline, CDR1 SGHNT and CDR2 YENEEA. With 2 bases clipped from V and 8 bases from J, the junction kept 13 bases outside the gene matches. The full variable domain, rest sourced from reference TRBV11-3 and TRBJ2-1, is EAGVVQSPRYKIIEKKQPVAFWCNPISGHNTLYWYLQNLGQGPELLIRYENEEAVDDSQLPKDRFSAERLKGVDSTLKIQPAELGDSAVYLCASSLSSWRGGPDEQFFGPGTRLTVL.